The 19 T cell receptor beta chains below come from one sample, sequenced in a study of tumor and adjacent non-tumor tissue in lung cancer. TCRbeta libraries were built with three rounds of nested PCR, modified from ARM-PCR. TCRdb ran MiXCR on the multiplex PCR reads and lists one entry per CDR3 protein. The sample includes 100,000 to 150,000 distinct CDR3 sequences, 66% of them seen just once. No cell sorting was done before RNA was extracted from the tissue. The sequencing sample was made of lung tumor tissue. All receptors derive from a man in his thirties or forties with non-small cell lung cancer.

As regards this clonotype: One junction end does not reproduce the germline sequence, and a read error may be involved. The J gene is TRBJ2-1, the V gene TRBV11-2; TRBD2 is a possible D gene (5 bases). Germline CDR1 reads SGHAT; CDR2 reads FQNNGV. The CDR3 loop spans 12 amino acids. The CDR3 protein is CPSSSEGTEQFF. CDR3 sequence (DNA): TGTCCCAGCAGTTCAGAGGGCACCGAGCAGTTCTTC.

This clonotype came up once. This chain uses TRBV5-4 with TRBJ2-7; D possibly matches TRBD1 or TRBD2 (5 bases each). Germline-derived CDR1 and CDR2 are SGHNT and YYREEE (reference sequence). The ends were cut back, 0 bases at V and 5 bases at J, with 21 bases in the middle. The CDR3 totals 17 residues. CDR3 residues: CASSLAVVSGRTHEQYF. In nucleotides, the CDR3 is TGTGCCAGCAGCTTGGCCGTCGTTTCGGGACGGACTCACGAGCAGTACTTC.

Note on this clonotype: A much more abundant neighbour one base away suggests this may be a read error. The chain uses TRBV4-2 and TRBJ2-1; 9 bases align to TRBD1. This CDR3 spans 17 amino acids. CDR1 LGHNA and CDR2 YNFKEQ come from the germline V gene. The CDR3 DNA reads as TGTGCCAGCAGCCAAAGAGGACAGGGGCTCTCCTACAATGAGCAGATCTTC. Its protein product is CASSQRGQGLSYNEQIF.

A note on this clonotype: This may stem from a read error, because a much larger clone lies one nucleotide away. V gene TRBV20-1 combines with J gene TRBJ2-1; no reliable D call. The CDR3 has 10 residues. Germline-derived CDR1 and CDR2 are DFQATT and SNEGSKA (reference sequence). CDR3 sequence reads: CSARESELFF. DNA for the CDR3: TGCAGTGCTAGGGAGTCCGAGCTGTTCTTC.

The chain is built from TRBV5-4 and TRBJ2-5, with a tentative D call TRBD1 (5 bases). Trimming stripped 3 bases from V and 5 bases from J, with 11 bases between. CDR1 is SGHNT and CDR2 is YYREEE in the germline V gene (reference sequence). The CDR3 contains 13 residues. This chain's CDR3 is CASSSDDSETQYF. As DNA, the CDR3 is TGTGCCAGCAGCTCGGACGACAGCGAGACCCAGTACTTC. The full variable domain, its missing parts supplied by reference TRBV5-4 and TRBJ2-5, is ETGVTQSPTHLIKTRGQQVTLRCSSQSGHNTVSWYQQALGQGPQFIFQYYREEENGRGNFPPRFSGLQFPNYSSELNVNALELDDSALYLCASSSDDSETQYFGPGTRLLVL.

Details on this clonotype: A much larger clonotype is one base distant, so this may be a read error. This chain links TRBV10-3 with TRBJ2-7; 8 bases line up with TRBD2. Trimming at V came to 10 bases and at J to 1 base, leaving 9 bases not matched to a gene. This CDR3 is built from 14 residues. CDR1 is ENHRY and CDR2 is SYGVKD in the germline V gene. Here the CDR3 reads CATVDRGGSYEQYF. The DNA for the CDR3 is TGTGCCACCGTAGATCGGGGGGGATCCTACGAGCAGTACTTC.

Details on this clonotype: A junction end diverges from the germline sequence, so it may reflect a read error. The chain links TRBV20-1 to TRBJ2-7; TRBD1 matches at 7 bases. There are 16 residues in the CDR3. CDR1 is DFQATT, CDR2 SNEGSKA, per germline (reference sequence). The CDR3: CRARHRDSGNSYEQYF. In nucleotides, the CDR3 is TGCAGGGCTAGACACCGGGACAGTGGGAACTCCTACGAGCAGTACTTC.

As for this clonotype: One junction end disagrees with the germline gene, perhaps due to a read error. The chain has TRBV4-3 and TRBJ2-2, with a tentative D call TRBD1 (5 bases). Germline assignment: CDR1 LGHNA and CDR2 YSLEER. The CDR3 loop spans 15 amino acids. CDR3 sequence: CPSSPRQSRTGELFF. The CDR3 DNA sequence: TGCCCCAGCAGCCCTAGACAGTCTCGCACCGGGGAGCTGTTTTTT.

This clonotype was detected once. At one end the junction does not follow the germline gene, possibly because of a read error. The chain joins TRBV6-2 or TRBV6-3 to TRBJ1-5, with TRBD1 as a possible D gene (5 bases). CDR3 length: 17 amino acids. Germline CDR1 reads MNHEY; CDR2 reads SVGEGT. CDR3 sequence: CTSSYEPSRDLNQPQHF. CDR3 sequence (DNA): TGTACCAGCAGTTACGAGCCCTCAAGGGACCTCAATCAGCCCCAGCATTTT.

On this clonotype: This clone may be a read error of a much larger clone one base away. J is TRBJ2-3 and V is TRBV20-1; 10 positions match TRBD2. Germline trimming cut 6 bases from V and 6 bases from J; bases unmatched to any gene: 9. Germline V gene lookup returns CDR1 DFQATT and CDR2 SNEGSKA (reference sequence). The CDR3 is 14 amino acids. CDR3 sequence reads: CSALTSGNTDTQYF. In DNA, the CDR3 is TGCAGTGCCCTTACTAGCGGGAACACGGATACGCAGTATTTT.

As for this clonotype: With a much larger clone just one base away, this may be a read error. The CDR3 bases are TGCAGCGTTGCGATCGACAGAATAACGGGCTACGAGCGGTACTTC. Protein: CSVAIDRITGYERYF. This chain connects TRBV29-1 to TRBJ2-7; a weak D match, TRBD1 (5 bases). CDR3 length: 15 amino acids. Germline CDR1 SQVTM, CDR2 ANQGSEA.

This clonotype has a single count. The genes are TRBV12-3 or TRBV12-4 and TRBJ1-2; the D gene is possibly TRBD1 (6 bases). The V and J ends lost 4 bases and 8 bases respectively, with 20 bases between them. The CDR3 extends over 15 amino acids. The CDR3 loop reads CASSSQGAGAEGYTF. CDR3 coding DNA: TGTGCCAGCAGTTCACAGGGTGCGGGGGCGGAGGGCTACACCTTC.

Remarks on this clonotype: At one end the junction does not follow the germline gene, possibly because of a read error. V is TRBV11-3 and J is TRBJ2-1; 8 nucleotides align to TRBD2. Germline CDR1 reads SGHNT; CDR2 reads YENEEA. This CDR3 spans 15 amino acids. The CDR3 nucleotides read TGTGCCAGCAGCTTAGACCTAGCGGGTCACATTGAGCAATTCTTC. As protein: CASSLDLAGHIEQFF.

To note about this clonotype: A junction end diverges from the germline sequence, so it may reflect a read error. The V gene is TRBV5-6, the J gene TRBJ1-4; 8 nucleotides agree with TRBD1. Germline CDR1 reads SGHDT; CDR2 reads YYEEEE. The CDR3 totals 14 residues. The CDR3 sequence is CTSSLDREGEKLFF. CDR3 DNA: TGTACCAGCAGCTTGGACAGGGAAGGTGAAAAACTGTTTTTT.

A remark on this clonotype: Since the CDR3 does not end with the conserved phenylalanine or tryptophan, this likely comes from a read error. Written as DNA, the CDR3 is TGTGCCAGCAGCTTAGGTAGCGGACTCTACGATGAGCAGTTCATC. It encodes CASSLGSGLYDEQFI. This chain uses TRBV11-3 with TRBJ2-1; D is possibly TRBD2 (6 bases). The CDR3 is 15 amino acids. Germline V CDR1 and CDR2: SGHNT, YENEEA.

This clonotype has only one observation. This may stem from a read error, because a much larger clone lies one nucleotide away. V usage is TRBV20-1 and J usage is TRBJ2-5, with D possibly being TRBD1 or TRBD2 (5 bases each). CDR1 and CDR2 from the germline V gene are DFQATT and SNEGSKA (reference sequence). The length of the CDR3 is 12 residues. The germline V and J ends were trimmed by 7 bases and 4 bases, with 13 bases remaining between them. The CDR3 bases are TGCAGTGTCTCCGGGGCGCTAGAGACCCAGTACTTC. Amino acid sequence: CSVSGALETQYF.

Turning to this clonotype: The junction departs from the called germline gene at one end, perhaps through a read error. The rearrangement links TRBV11-2 to TRBJ2-1, with D uncertain. Germline CDR1 is SGHAT and CDR2 is FQNNGV. The CDR3 runs to 13 residues. CDR3 in DNA: TGTGCCAGCAGCTTAAAGGTTATGGATGAGCATTTCTTC. Translated, it gives CASSLKVMDEHFF. The variable domain in full, with the rest retrieved from reference TRBV11-2 and TRBJ2-1, is EAGVAQSPRYKIIEKRQSVAFWCNPISGHATLYWYQQILGQGPKLLIQFQNNGVVDDSQLPKDRFSAERLKGVDSTLKIQPAKLEDSAVYLCASSLKVMDEHFFGPGTRLTVL.

This clonotype was seen a handful of times. The chain couples TRBV5-4 to TRBJ1-1, with TRBD1 matching 9 bases. The CDR3 is 14 residues long. The trim removed 1 base at V and 8 bases at J, leaving 6 bases unmatched. Germline CDR1 is SGHNT and CDR2 is YYREEE (reference sequence). The CDR3 region is CASSLTGGAAEAFF. The CDR3 DNA sequence: TGTGCCAGCAGCTTGACAGGGGGCGCGGCCGAAGCTTTCTTT.

This clonotype was picked up a small number of times. The rearrangement joins TRBV9 to TRBJ1-5; no firm D call. V was trimmed by 3 bases and J by 5 bases, leaving 12 bases between them. Germline lookup yields CDR1 SGDLS and CDR2 YYNGEE. The CDR3 totals 14 residues. CDR3: CASSAGGSYQPQHF. The CDR3 nucleotides read TGTGCCAGCAGCGCCGGAGGTTCGTATCAGCCCCAGCATTTT.